A selection of T cell receptor beta chains follows, all from one sample in a study of cytomegalovirus exposure and HLA in healthy donors. Here immunoSEQ multiplex PCR was the method, and the copy in TCRdb shows in-frame clones only, minus some. The data show around 110,000 clones, 65% to 90% seen once. The specimen was PBMCs. These receptor sequences come from a woman in her 30s in good health and CMV-seronegative. The CDR3 runs from the conserved cysteine through the conserved F or W. Fields, in order: CDR3 protein, J gene, V gene.

CDR3 protein: CATSRLGGQGRDGYTF
J gene: TRBJ1-2
V gene: TRBV15

CDR3 protein: CASSHGLAGPNEQFF
J gene: TRBJ2-1
V gene: TRBV5-1

CDR3 protein: CASSRRPTGVVDNEQFF
J gene: TRBJ2-1
V gene: TRBV27

CDR3 protein: CASRKDGPAGDEQFF
J gene: TRBJ2-1
V gene: TRBV7-2

CDR3 protein: CASRPRPGGNTEAFF
J gene: TRBJ1-1
V gene: TRBV6-5

CDR3 protein: CASSEYPGASYNEQFF
J gene: TRBJ2-1
V gene: TRBV6-1

CDR3 protein: CASSQTSGSGANVLTF
J gene: TRBJ2-6
V gene: TRBV4-3

CDR3 protein: CASSLFPAGGYNEQFF
J gene: TRBJ2-1
V gene: TRBV27

CDR3 protein: CASSLTERNSPLHF
J gene: TRBJ1-6
V gene: TRBV7-9

CDR3 protein: CASSPTGREQFF
J gene: TRBJ2-1
V gene: TRBV6-6

CDR3 protein: CAWSGRRLSSSNQPQHF
J gene: TRBJ1-5
V gene: TRBV30

CDR3 protein: CASSPTSGRFDEQFF
J gene: TRBJ2-1
V gene: TRBV5-1

CDR3 protein: CASSLRLAGGSDTQYF
J gene: TRBJ2-3
V gene: TRBV9

CDR3 protein: CASSQGGWTEAFF
J gene: TRBJ1-1
V gene: TRBV6-5

CDR3 protein: CASSLDLQGGYTF
J gene: TRBJ1-2
V gene: TRBV5-6

CDR3 protein: CASSTLAGGWETQYF
J gene: TRBJ2-5
V gene: TRBV6-5

CDR3 protein: CASSGRLAGYTGELFF
J gene: TRBJ2-2
V gene: TRBV9

CDR3 protein: CASSFGTSGYNEQFF
J gene: TRBJ2-1
V gene: TRBV7-9

CDR3 protein: CASPSWATGETLAKNIQYF
J gene: TRBJ2-4
V gene: TRBV7-2

CDR3 protein: CASSLLSSYNEQFF
J gene: TRBJ2-1
V gene: TRBV7-6

CDR3 protein: CATSRVEGTGNTGELFF
J gene: TRBJ2-2
V gene: TRBV15

CDR3 protein: CASTNRGTGTEAFF
J gene: TRBJ1-1
V gene: TRBV19

CDR3 protein: CSSSLSGGAETQYF
J gene: TRBJ2-5
V gene: TRBV7-9

CDR3 protein: CASSPDFTDTQYF
J gene: TRBJ2-3
V gene: TRBV6-5

CDR3 protein: CASSVGTSGSAEQFF
J gene: TRBJ2-1
V gene: TRBV7-6

CDR3 protein: CASSVGAGTEAFF
J gene: TRBJ1-1
V gene: TRBV6-4

CDR3 protein: CASSLRQEMTGYYGYTF
J gene: TRBJ1-2
V gene: TRBV27

CDR3 protein: CASSASSGANVLTF
J gene: TRBJ2-6
V gene: TRBV6-4

CDR3 protein: CASSPSSGRLETQYF
J gene: TRBJ2-5
V gene: TRBV18

CDR3 protein: CASSLGTSGSVETQYF
J gene: TRBJ2-5
V gene: TRBV11-2

CDR3 protein: CAISEGTGGEYEQYF
J gene: TRBJ2-7
V gene: TRBV10-3

CDR3 protein: CASSTGTGAYNEQFF
J gene: TRBJ2-1
V gene: TRBV6-6

CDR3 protein: CASSDLGTSGRAKQFF
J gene: TRBJ2-1
V gene: TRBV6-4

CDR3 protein: CAWRGGGSPNQPQHF
J gene: TRBJ1-5
V gene: TRBV30

CDR3 protein: CATSREMLAKEETQYF
J gene: TRBJ2-5
V gene: TRBV15

CDR3 protein: CASSLGGDTQYF
J gene: TRBJ2-3
V gene: TRBV5-1

CDR3 protein: CASKRLAGEEQFF
J gene: TRBJ2-1
V gene: TRBV19

CDR3 protein: CASSDSDSNEQFF
J gene: TRBJ2-1
V gene: TRBV6-4

CDR3 protein: CASSLGGGAHEQYF
J gene: TRBJ2-7
V gene: TRBV28

CDR3 protein: CASSRLEIETQYF
J gene: TRBJ2-5
V gene: TRBV7-9

CDR3 protein: CASSEVWLAGGETQYF
J gene: TRBJ2-5
V gene: TRBV6-1

CDR3 protein: CASSLAQGVGTYEQYF
J gene: TRBJ2-7
V gene: TRBV7-2

CDR3 protein: CSSSLGSRDRNYGYTF
J gene: TRBJ1-2
V gene: TRBV7-9